These T cell receptor beta chains were read from a single sample in a study of T cells in Graves' hyperthyroidism and ophthalmopathy. TCRdb recomputed calls from the multiplex PCR reads with MiXCR, one row per CDR3 protein. Among 500,000 to 550,000 distinct CDR3 sequences, roughly 21% were seen once, and the ten largest hold about half. Sequences were obtained from blood. The receptors come from a man aged 35 to 55 with Graves' ophthalmopathy. Both conserved end residues are part of each CDR3. The order of the fields is V gene, D gene, clone size, J gene, CDR3 DNA, CDR3 protein. A D gene is named only where the DNA matches it firmly. Expanded clones get a size class; other rows say once, few or many, or leave the size out.

>TRBV14|NA|few|TRBJ2-1
TGTGCCAGCAGCCCAGCAGTATCAGCCTACAATGAGCAGTTCTTC
CASSPAVSAYNEQFF
>TRBV11-3|NA|many|TRBJ2-3
TGTGCCAGCAGCTTAGGAGGGACGGCAAGCACAGATACGCAGTATTTT
CASSLGGTASTDTQYF
>TRBV28|NA|NA|TRBJ2-1
TGTGCCAGCAGTTACTACCATGAGCAGTTCTTC
CASSYYHEQFF
>TRBV5-1|TRBD2|NA|TRBJ2-7
TGCGCCAGCAGCTCTTCAGCGGGAGGGTCCTACGAGCAGTACTTC
CASSSSAGGSYEQYF
>TRBV20-1|NA|NA|TRBJ1-1
TGCAGTGCTAGAGGTCTAGCTATGAACACTGAAGCTTTCTTT
CSARGLAMNTEAFF
>TRBV19|TRBD1|few|TRBJ1-2
TGTGCCGCGCAAACAGGGGGCGGCTATGGCTACACCTTC
CAAQTGGGYGYTF
>TRBV7-2|NA|many|TRBJ2-2
TGTGCCAGCAGCTTAGTCCGGGCCGGGGAGCTGTTTTTT
CASSLVRAGELFF
>TRBV12-3/TRBV12-4|NA|NA|TRBJ2-3
TGTGCCAGCAGTTTACAGTACACAGATACGCAGTATTTT
CASSLQYTDTQYF
>TRBV11-2|TRBD2|NA|TRBJ2-1
TGTGCCAGCGGATACCCCCCTACCGGGACTAGCGGGAGCCCCGAGCAGTTCTTC
CASGYPPTGTSGSPEQFF
>TRBV7-2|TRBD2|few|TRBJ2-1
TGTGCCAGCAGCTTAGGGACTAGCGGTCTTAATGAGCAGTTCTTC
CASSLGTSGLNEQFF
>TRBV7-6|TRBD1|NA|TRBJ2-6
TGTGCCAGCAGCTTAGATATCAGGGGGCCGTCTGGGGCCAACGTCCTGACTTTC
CASSLDIRGPSGANVLTF
>TRBV4-3|TRBD2|few|TRBJ2-7
TGCGCCAGCAGCCAAGATCTCGGGGGAGGGACCTACGAGCAGTACTTC
CASSQDLGGGTYEQYF
>TRBV29-1|NA|few|TRBJ1-1
TGCAGCGTTGACTATGGCAGGGTTGGGGTCACTGAAGCTTTCTTT
CSVDYGRVGVTEAFF
>TRBV5-1|NA|NA|TRBJ2-1
TGCGCCAGCAGCTTGGACCAGGGGCAGTTCTTC
CASSLDQGQFF
>TRBV7-9|NA|many|TRBJ1-2
TGTGCCAGCAGCTTCGACTACCGACAGAGATATGGCTACACCTTC
CASSFDYRQRYGYTF
>TRBV30|NA|NA|TRBJ1-1
TGTGCCTGGTCTTTGGGGAAGGGAGCGAACACTGAAGCTTTCTTT
CAWSLGKGANTEAFF
>TRBV2|TRBD2|many|TRBJ2-3
TGTGCCAGCACCCCCTTGACTAGCGGGGCCCGGGATACGCAGTATTTT
CASTPLTSGARDTQYF
>TRBV6-5|TRBD2|few|TRBJ2-1
TGTGCCAGCAGTTACGGGACTAGTGCTAATGAGCAGTTCTTC
CASSYGTSANEQFF
>TRBV7-9|NA|few|TRBJ1-3
TGTGCCAGCAGAACACAGGGCCGCTCTGGAAACACCATATATTTT
CASRTQGRSGNTIYF
>TRBV20-1|NA|few|TRBJ2-7
TGCAGTGCTGGGACCAACCTCTACGAGCAGTACTTC
CSAGTNLYEQYF
>TRBV15|TRBD1|NA|TRBJ2-7
TGTGCCACCAGCTGGGGACAGGGAGGCGACGAGCAGTACTTC
CATSWGQGGDEQYF
>TRBV20-1|NA|NA|TRBJ1-4
TGCAGTGCTAGAGTCTTTGGGGGGCTGAATGAAAAACTGTTTTTT
CSARVFGGLNEKLFF
>TRBV12-3/TRBV12-4|NA|few|TRBJ2-7
TGTGCCAGCACCCTGGGGGGGGGAAGGGGGTACGAGCAGTACTTC
CASTLGGGRGYEQYF
>TRBV3-1|TRBD1|many|TRBJ1-1
TGTGCCAGCAGCCACGGAGGGGGCGGCACTGAAGCTTTCTTT
CASSHGGGGTEAFF
>TRBV5-4|NA|few|TRBJ2-1
TGTGCCAGCAGCTTGGAGCCAGAAGCCTACAATGAGCAGTTCTTC
CASSLEPEAYNEQFF
>TRBV5-8|TRBD1|many|TRBJ2-3
TGTGCCAGCAGGGAGTTCAGGGGGCCAGATACGCAGTATTTT
CASREFRGPDTQYF
>TRBV19|TRBD2|few|TRBJ2-1
TGTGCCAGTAAGAATAGGGGAGGGAATGAGCAGTTCTTC
CASKNRGGNEQFF
>TRBV3-1|NA|NA|TRBJ1-2
TGTGCCAGCAGCCAATTCATAGAGGGGGAACGAGGCTACACCTTC
CASSQFIEGERGYTF
>TRBV20-1|NA|NA|TRBJ2-1
TGCAGTGCTAGACCTGGGGCCGATCTCAATGAGCAGTTCTTC
CSARPGADLNEQFF
>TRBV3-1|TRBD2|NA|TRBJ2-2
TGTGCCAGCAGCCAAGGGACTAGCTACACCGGGGAGCTGTTTTTT
CASSQGTSYTGELFF
>TRBV30|TRBD1|NA|TRBJ1-6
TGTGCCTGGAGGCTCCGACTCCGGGACAGGGGGCGCGGTAATTCACCCCTCCACTTT
CAWRLRLRDRGRGNSPLHF
>TRBV7-3|NA|NA|TRBJ2-1
TGTGCCAGCAGTACTGGCTACAGAAATGAGCAGTTCTTC
CASSTGYRNEQFF
>TRBV5-5|TRBD2|NA|TRBJ2-7
TGTGCCAGCAGTCCGGCGACAGGACTAGCGGGATTCTACGAGCAGTACTTC
CASSPATGLAGFYEQYF
>TRBV2|NA|many|TRBJ2-2
TGTGCCAGCAGTGAAGCTGGTCAGCCTTACACCGGGGAGCTGTTTTTT
CASSEAGQPYTGELFF
>TRBV12-3/TRBV12-4|TRBD2|NA|TRBJ2-1
TGTGCCAGCAGGACTAGCGGGAACGGTGAGCAGTTCTTC
CASRTSGNGEQFF
>TRBV9|NA|NA|TRBJ1-1
TGTGCCAGCAGCGTAGCTACGACCGGACTCGACACTGAAGCTTTCTTT
CASSVATTGLDTEAFF
>TRBV2|TRBD1|many|TRBJ1-3
TGTGCCAGCAGGAAGGACAGGGGAACCTCTGGAAACACCATATATTTT
CASRKDRGTSGNTIYF
>TRBV2|NA|many|TRBJ2-1
TGTGCCAGCGGGGGGGCTAGCGTCTACAATGAGCAGTTCTTC
CASGGASVYNEQFF
>TRBV7-9|NA|many|TRBJ2-7
TGTGCCAGCAGCTTATCGTCAGGAGACTACGAGCAGTACTTC
CASSLSSGDYEQYF
>TRBV20-1|NA|many|TRBJ2-5
TGCAGTACAAGAGCTAGGGGGGGAGAGACCCAGTACTTC
CSTRARGGETQYF